The rows below give T cell receptor beta chains drawn from one sample of a study of T cell clones after liver transplantation. Assay used: immunoSEQ multiplex PCR; TCRdb lists only in-frame clones, some missing. The sample shows more than 95,000 clones, about 81% of them seen only once. The starting material was CD4+ T cells from blood, obtained roughly 50 months after liver transplant. These receptors all come from a human patient who received a liver transplant. Some T cells may be transferred from the graft donor. Each CDR3 is given with its conserved first and last residue. A D gene is named only where the DNA matches it firmly. Clone size, where shown, is once, few, many, or a class for clones that have expanded.

j_call	v_call	d_call	clone_size	cdr3_aa	cdr3_nt
TRBJ1-1	TRBV4-2	-	-	CASSQGTRNTEAFF	TGTGCCAGCAGCCAAGGGACGAGGAACACTGAAGCTTTCTTT
TRBJ2-5	TRBV27	-	-	CASSLETQYF	TGTGCCAGCAGTTTGGAGACCCAGTACTTC
TRBJ2-5	TRBV7-8	-	many	CASSRQTQETQYF	TGTGCCAGCAGTAGACAGACTCAAGAGACCCAGTACTTC
TRBJ1-1	TRBV11-2	-	-	CASSLRTSRGNTEAFF	TGTGCCAGCAGCCTAAGGACGAGTAGGGGGAACACTGAAGCTTTCTTT
TRBJ1-5	TRBV6-1	TRBD1	-	CASRGTGAQPQHF	TGTGCCAGCAGGGGGACAGGGGCTCAGCCCCAGCATTTT
TRBJ2-1	TRBV27	-	-	CASRRNRLLNEQFF	TGTGCCAGCAGGAGAAATAGGCTCCTCAATGAGCAGTTCTTC
TRBJ2-1	TRBV2	-	-	CASSTQGGISYNEQFF	TGTGCCAGCTCCACGCAGGGAGGAATCTCCTACAATGAGCAGTTCTTC
TRBJ1-4	TRBV9	-	-	CASSLRGTTNEKLFF	TGTGCCAGCAGCCTAAGGGGGACAACTAATGAAAAACTGTTTTTT
TRBJ2-1	TRBV5-1	-	-	CASGSGPRGQFF	TGCGCCAGCGGGTCTGGACCCCGGGGGCAGTTCTTC
TRBJ1-2	TRBV11-2	-	-	CASSLDLGDGYTF	TGTGCCAGCAGCTTAGATCTGGGGGATGGCTACACCTTC
TRBJ1-2	TRBV6-5	-	-	CASSYSGSGGYTF	TGTGCCAGCAGTTACTCTGGGTCCGGGGGCTACACCTTC
TRBJ2-7	TRBV6-1	-	-	CASSEAPGDYEQYF	TGTGCCAGCAGTGAAGCCCCAGGGGACTACGAGCAGTACTTC
TRBJ2-7	TRBV5-4	-	few	CASSFSPGGFYEQYF	TGTGCCAGCAGCTTCAGCCCAGGGGGGTTCTACGAGCAGTACTTC
TRBJ2-2	TRBV4-2	-	-	CASSQDSSGRGSWTRRAQPGELFF	TGTGCCAGCAGCCAAGATTCTTCGGGGCGAGGATCCTGGACACGGAGGGCTCAACCCGGGGAGCTGTTTTTT
TRBJ2-1	TRBV18	-	-	CASSPPGPTNEQFF	TGTGCCAGCTCACCACCGGGGCCGACCAATGAGCAGTTCTTC
TRBJ2-7	TRBV7-3	TRBD1	-	CASSEKGTGAYEQYF	TGTGCCAGCAGCGAAAAAGGGACAGGGGCCTACGAGCAGTACTTC
TRBJ1-5	TRBV19	-	-	CASSLSGPGNQPQHF	TGTGCCAGTAGTCTCTCAGGGCCGGGCAATCAGCCCCAGCATTTT
TRBJ1-6	TRBV10-1	-	-	CASSRAGTEYNSPLHF	TGCGCCAGCAGTCGGGCCGGGACGGAATATAATTCACCCCTCCACTTT
TRBJ1-2	TRBV9	TRBD1	-	CASSVAPTGGNGYTF	TGTGCCAGCAGCGTAGCCCCGACAGGGGGTAATGGCTACACCTTC
TRBJ1-1	TRBV30	TRBD1	-	CAWRPIRGRRGNTEAFF	TGTGCCTGGAGACCAATCAGGGGGCGCCGGGGGAACACTGAAGCTTTCTTT
TRBJ1-2	TRBV15	-	-	CATSRDWAGEGYTF	TGTGCCACCAGCAGAGATTGGGCGGGCGAGGGCTACACCTTC
TRBJ1-1	TRBV6-5	-	-	CASSYSMGNTEAFF	TGTGCCAGCAGTTACTCGATGGGGAACACTGAAGCTTTCTTT
TRBJ1-3	TRBV9	TRBD1	-	CASTGTAAGNTIYF	TGTGCCAGCACCGGGACAGCCGCTGGAAACACCATATATTTT
TRBJ2-5	TRBV5-1	-	-	CASSLQGRLQETQYF	TGCGCCAGCAGCTTGCAGGGGAGGCTTCAAGAGACCCAGTACTTC
TRBJ2-7	TRBV7-6	TRBD1	-	CASSLYFPGQEPAEQYF	TGTGCCAGCAGCTTGTATTTTCCGGGACAGGAACCCGCCGAGCAGTACTTC
TRBJ2-2	TRBV5-4	-	-	CASSLQSGETGELFF	TGTGCCAGCAGCTTGCAATCAGGGGAAACCGGGGAGCTGTTTTTT